This TCR beta chain is from a study of human T cells and chemical hapten exposure. TCRdb used MiXCR to reprocess the RACE reads, holding one entry per CDR3 protein. The data show roughly 260,000 distinct CDR3 sequences, about 8.1% seen once. CDR1 is SGHTA, CDR2 FQGTGA, per germline. The trim removed 0 bases at V and 0 bases at J, leaving 6 bases unmatched. The CDR3 totals 17 residues. Noted time point: pre-sensitization, week 0. The treatment was: therapeutic diphenylcyclopropenone sensitization with weekly scalp DPC. The study drew its donors from alopecia patients who were 18 to 70 years old and suitable for DPC.

The sequenced sample was whole blood, obtained in connection with sensitization to the hapten diphenylcyclopropenone (DPC). This chain uses TRBV7-3 with TRBJ1-1; TRBD1 aligns across 8 bases. This clonotype originated in a woman aged 40 to 55 with alopecia areata. Some clones in this sample may be carry-over from other donors' samples. CDR3 in amino acids: CASSLTPTGAMNTEAFF. CDR3 nucleotides: TGTGCCAGCAGCTTAACGCCGACAGGGGCTATGAACACTGAAGCTTTCTTT.